Following are 23 T cell receptor beta chains from one sample sequenced in a study of blood T cell repertoires in COVID-19. Clones were read by immunoSEQ multiplex PCR, and TCRdb kept only the in-frame ones, dropping some. The sample includes a few hundred thousand clones, approximately 81% of them seen just once. Sequences were obtained from PBMCs or T cells enriched from blood (not recorded which). These receptors were obtained from a woman in her 50s who had been exposed to COVID-19.

This clone was observed once. This chain links TRBV7-9 with TRBJ2-3, with 11 bases matching TRBD2. The CDR3 sequence is 17 residues long. Trimming at V came to 3 bases and at J to 1 base, leaving 6 bases not matched to a gene. Germline V lookup: CDR1 SEHNR, CDR2 FQNEAQ (reference sequence). The CDR3 region is CASSFHQLAGGTDTQYF. The CDR3 DNA reads as TGTGCCAGCAGCTTCCACCAACTAGCGGGGGGCACAGATACGCAGTATTTT.

The CDR3 reads CASSVTGASYEQYF. In DNA form, the CDR3 reads TGTGCCAGCAGCGTGACAGGGGCCTCCTACGAGCAGTACTTC. J is TRBJ2-7 and V is TRBV9, with TRBD1 matching over 8 bases. The germline V gene encodes CDR1 SGDLS and CDR2 YYNGEE. The CDR3 contains 14 residues. Unmatched junction bases numbered 1, after V lost 2 bases and J lost 0 bases.

The chain recombines TRBV27 with TRBJ1-1; 7 nucleotides agree with TRBD1. This CDR3 is 14 amino acids long. Germline V lookup: CDR1 MNHEY, CDR2 SMNVEV (reference sequence). V was clipped by 8 bases and J by 1 base; unmatched bases: 7. In DNA form, the CDR3 reads TGTGCCAGCCGCCCACAGGGGAGGAACACTGAAGCTTTCTTT. It yields the protein CASRPQGRNTEAFF.

The rearrangement joins TRBV7-2 to TRBJ1-1, with D possibly TRBD1 on 6 matching bases. There are 15 residues in the CDR3. CDR1 SGHTA and CDR2 FQGNSA come from the germline V gene. V shed 5 bases and J shed 5 bases, with 18 bases lying between them. The CDR3 sequence is CASSQNQGKRTEAFF. The CDR3 bases are TGTGCCAGCAGCCAAAATCAGGGGAAGAGAACTGAAGCTTTCTTT.

This clone was recorded only once. The J gene is TRBJ1-1, the V gene TRBV5-1; TRBD1 matches 8 bases. Unmatched junction bases numbered 11, after V lost 0 bases and J lost 10 bases. The germline V gene encodes CDR1 SGHRS and CDR2 YFSETQ. This CDR3 is built from 15 residues. CDR3 region: CASSLGAGQGPLAFF. CDR3 DNA: TGCGCCAGCAGCTTGGGCGCAGGACAGGGCCCTTTAGCTTTCTTT.

The chain recombines TRBV27 with TRBJ2-4; possible D gene TRBD1, 8 bases. CDR1 is MNHEY and CDR2 is SMNVEV in the germline V gene (reference sequence). The ends were cut back, 5 bases at V and 1 base at J, with 15 bases in the middle. The CDR3 runs 16 residues. CDR3 in amino acids: CASSTTGGVAKNIQYF. DNA for the CDR3: TGTGCCAGCAGTACTACAGGGGGGGTGGCCAAAAACATTCAGTACTTC.

This clone was counted a single time. Other nucleotide sequences from this sample produce the same CDR3. The chain recombines TRBV19 with TRBJ1-5, with unresolved D. V was cut by 1 base and J by 7 bases, with 5 bases left in between. CDR3 length: 12 amino acids. The germline V gene encodes CDR1 LNHDA and CDR2 SQIVND (reference sequence). CDR3 in amino acids: CASSIGGQPQHF. CDR3 sequence (DNA): TGTGCCAGTAGTATAGGAGGGCAGCCCCAGCATTTT.

The chain has TRBV21-1 and TRBJ1-5; TRBD1, the D gene given by the table, was not confirmed from the DNA. TRBV21-1 constitutes a pseudogene. The CDR3 consists of 17 residues. Written as DNA, the CDR3 is TGTGCCAGCAGCAAAGAGGCACAGGAGATATTCAATCAGCCCCAGCATTTT. Its translation: CASSKEAQEIFNQPQHF.

The chain employs TRBV29-1 and TRBJ1-1; weak D call: TRBD1 (6 bases). Germline-derived CDR1 and CDR2 are SQVTM and ANQGSEA. Trimming cost V 5 bases and J 8 bases, with 9 bases left between them. The CDR3 contains 10 residues. This chain's CDR3 is CSVSDREAFF. CDR3 in DNA: TGCAGCGTTTCCGACAGGGAAGCTTTCTTT.

This chain connects TRBV12-3 or TRBV12-4 to TRBJ2-1, with D unresolved. The CDR3 totals 13 residues. Trimming cost V 6 bases and J 9 bases, with 15 bases left between them. The CDR3 sequence is CASSLRPLSEQFF. CDR3 bases: TGTGCCAGCAGCCTCCGTCCCCTCAGTGAGCAGTTCTTC.

This clone occurred many times. V usage is TRBV25-1 and J usage is TRBJ1-2; TRBD1 matches at 7 bases. The ends lost 6 bases at V and 8 bases at J; junction bases unmatched: 9. Per the germline V gene, CDR1 is MGHDK and CDR2 is SYGVNS. The CDR3 runs 13 residues. Here the CDR3 DNA reads TGTGCCAGCAGCATAGGGGGCGCGGGAGGCTACACCTTC. Translated, it gives CASSIGGAGGYTF.

The CDR3 loop is CASAVGTLNEKLFF. The CDR3 DNA reads as TGCGCCAGTGCCGTAGGGACTCTTAATGAAAAACTGTTTTTT. V and J are TRBV4-3 and TRBJ1-4, with D possibly being TRBD1 (5 bases). Trimming shortened V by 9 bases and J by 4 bases, and 15 bases separated the two germline ends. Germline-derived CDR1 and CDR2 are LGHNA and YSLEER. The CDR3 spans 14 residues.

V usage is TRBV2 and J usage is TRBJ1-1, with a possible D match to TRBD1 (5 bases). The CDR3 extends over 13 amino acids. Germline V lookup: CDR1 SNHLY, CDR2 FYNNEI. Trimming cost V 7 bases and J 10 bases, with 19 bases left between them. The CDR3 protein is CASTGRLGEGAFF. In DNA, the CDR3 is TGTGCCAGCACAGGAAGGTTAGGGGAAGGAGCTTTCTTT.

J is TRBJ1-5 and V is TRBV29-1, with 8 bases that match TRBD1. This CDR3 spans 15 amino acids. Germline assignment: CDR1 SQVTM and CDR2 ANQGSEA. Trimming took 4 bases from V and 2 from J; bases not matched to a gene: 7. The CDR3 sequence is CSVAQTGAGNQPQHF. The CDR3 DNA follows: TGCAGCGTTGCCCAGACAGGGGCGGGCAATCAGCCCCAGCATTTT.

The chain carries TRBV5-4 and TRBJ1-4, with 8 bases fitting TRBD1. Per the germline V gene, CDR1 is SGHNT and CDR2 is YYREEE (reference sequence). With 2 bases clipped from V and 8 bases from J, the junction kept 2 bases outside the gene matches. CDR3 length: 13 residues. CDR3 loop: CASSFAGGEKLFF. CDR3 nucleotides: TGTGCCAGCAGCTTCGCAGGGGGCGAAAAACTGTTTTTT.

The V gene is TRBV3-1 (or the pseudogene TRBV3-2), the J gene TRBJ1-1; D remains unclear. This CDR3 spans 14 amino acids. V was clipped by 0 bases and J by 7 bases, with 12 bases between them. In germline, CDR1 is LGHDT, CDR2 YNNKEL (reference sequence). CDR3 nucleotides: TGTGCCAGCAGCCAAGATGGGGTCCGGGGTGAAGCTTTCTTT. Amino acid sequence: CASSQDGVRGEAFF.

The chain carries TRBV7-2 and TRBJ2-7, with D perhaps matching TRBD2 (5 bases). The CDR3 consists of 13 residues. Germline CDR1 reads SGHTA; CDR2 reads FQGNSA. V dropped 5 bases and J dropped 4 bases, with 12 bases sitting between them. Here the CDR3 reads CASSTGLDYEQYF. The DNA for the CDR3 is TGTGCCAGCAGCACCGGACTGGATTACGAGCAGTACTTC.

V and J are TRBV27 and TRBJ2-3, with TRBD2 as a possible D gene (5 bases). The germline V and J ends were trimmed by 6 bases and 2 bases, with 15 bases remaining between them. CDR3 length: 15 residues. The germline gives CDR1 MNHEY, CDR2 SMNVEV (reference sequence). The CDR3 region is CASSLWLGLTDTQYF. As DNA, the CDR3 is TGTGCCAGCAGCCTCTGGCTAGGACTCACAGATACGCAGTATTTT.

The genes are TRBV27 and TRBJ1-4; no definite D call. The CDR3 runs 12 residues. The V gene lost 6 bases and the J gene lost 10 bases, with 12 bases spanning the gap. Germline V gene data show CDR1 as MNHEY and CDR2 as SMNVEV (reference sequence). CDR3 in amino acids: CASSQLTGKLFF. The CDR3, as DNA: TGTGCCAGCAGCCAATTGACGGGAAAACTGTTTTTT. Using reference TRBV27 and TRBJ1-4 for the parts outside the CDR3, the full variable domain is EAQVTQNPRYLITVTGKKLTVTCSQNMNHEYMSWYRQDPGLGLRQIYYSMNVEVTDKGDVPEGYKVSRKEKRNFPLILESPSPNQTSLYFCASSQLTGKLFFGSGTQLSVL.

The chain has TRBV6-5 and TRBJ2-1; possibly TRBD2 for D (6 bases). Trimming took off 5 bases at V and 9 bases at J, with 17 bases between the two ends. There are 14 residues in the CDR3. Germline loops: CDR1 MNHEY, CDR2 SVGAGI. For the CDR3, the DNA is TGTGCCAGCAGTCAATTTGGGGGAGGCGGTGAGCAGTTCTTC. It translates to CASSQFGGGGEQFF.

The CDR3: CASTLGLTGNTEAFF. In DNA form, the CDR3 reads TGCGCCAGCACTTTGGGGCTGACGGGGAACACTGAAGCTTTCTTT. The rearrangement joins TRBV5-1 to TRBJ1-1, with D possibly TRBD1 on 5 matching bases. Germline V gene data show CDR1 as SGHRS and CDR2 as YFSETQ. CDR3 length: 15 residues. The V and J ends lost 6 bases and 1 base respectively, with 16 bases between them.

The V and J genes are TRBV5-1 and TRBJ2-1, with TRBD2 matching over 8 bases. The CDR3 spans 16 residues. Germline values: CDR1 SGHRS, CDR2 YFSETQ. The J segment lost 2 bases and the V segment lost 4 bases, leaving 8 bases of the junction unmatched. The CDR3 protein is CASSTGGGLTYNEQFF. Here the CDR3 DNA reads TGCGCCAGCAGCACTGGCGGGGGGCTAACCTACAATGAGCAGTTCTTC. Complete variable domain (other parts from reference TRBV5-1 and TRBJ2-1): KAGVTQTPRYLIKTRGQQVTLSCSPISGHRSVSWYQQTPGQGLQFLFEYFSETQRNKGNFPGRFSGRQFSNSRSEMNVSTLELGDSALYLCASSTGGGLTYNEQFFGPGTRLTVL.

The chain recombines TRBV27 with TRBJ1-4; 7 nucleotides line up with TRBD1. Trimming took 6 bases from V and 7 from J; bases not matched to a gene: 8. CDR1 and CDR2 (germline): MNHEY, SMNVEV (reference sequence). This CDR3 comprises 14 residues. CDR3 DNA: TGTGCCAGCAGAGGGAGGCAGGGGGGTGAAAAACTGTTTTTT. This codes for CASRGRQGGEKLFF.